A single sample is the source of the 10 T cell receptor beta chains below, sequenced in a study of T-cell reconstitution after alpha-beta-depleted transplantation in children. Unique molecular identifiers were built into the TCRbeta library. TCRdb redid the calling of the PCR reads with MiXCR, one entry per CDR3 protein. Here the sample spans about 400,000 distinct CDR3 sequences, around 21% being singletons. This specimen was PBMCs from the stem cell graft donor, taken from the stem cell graft. Receptors originate from a human donor who donated a stem cell graft to a child with acute myeloid leukemia.

This clonotype has just one count. The rearrangement joins TRBV6-5 to TRBJ2-5; D unclear. The V end was cut by 7 bases, the J end by 4 bases, with 4 bases between. CDR3 length: 10 residues. From germline, CDR1 is MNHEY and CDR2 SVGAGI. CDR3 nucleotides: TGTGCCAGCACGGGAGAGACCCAGTACTTC. It codes for CASTGETQYF.

A few counts support this clonotype. V is TRBV4-3 and J is TRBJ2-7; D is perhaps TRBD1 or TRBD2 (5 bases each). The CDR3 runs to 16 residues. Looked up from germline, CDR1 is LGHNA and CDR2 is YSLEER. V was pared by 0 bases and J by 2 bases, with 14 bases between. The CDR3 region has the DNA TGCGCCAGCAGCCAAGAGGATGGGGACCGACCCTACGAGCAGTACTTC. It translates to CASSQEDGDRPYEQYF.

V gene TRBV10-2 combines with J gene TRBJ2-7; 8 nucleotides match TRBD2. Trimming at V came to 1 base and at J to 4 bases, leaving 6 bases not matched to a gene. In germline, CDR1 is WSHSY, CDR2 SAAADI. This CDR3 comprises 15 residues. The DNA of the CDR3 is TGCGCCAGCAGTGAGTTCGGGAGGGCCGGGTACGAGCAGTACTTC. Protein sequence: CASSEFGRAGYEQYF.

The CDR3 sequence is CASSYSSGVSGLYF. CDR3 nucleotides: TGTGCCAGCAGTTACTCTTCGGGCGTTAGCGGGCTGTACTTC. This chain joins TRBV6-5 and TRBJ2-7; TRBD2 matches 7 bases. This CDR3 is 14 amino acids long. Germline V CDR1 and CDR2: MNHEY, SVGAGI. V was pared by 0 bases and J by 12 bases, with 11 bases of the junction left unmatched.

This chain joins TRBV7-2 and TRBJ2-5; no definite D call. The germline V gene has CDR1 SGHTA and CDR2 FQGNSA. The CDR3 contains 13 residues. The V gene lost 5 bases and the J gene lost 4 bases, with 11 bases spanning the gap. CDR3 in DNA: TGTGCCAGCAGCCCCCAAACGCGAGAGACCCAGTACTTC. Translation gives CASSPQTRETQYF.

V usage is TRBV6-5 and J usage is TRBJ1-5; unclear D gene. CDR1 is MNHEY, CDR2 SVGAGI, per germline. The V gene lost 5 bases and the J gene lost 10 bases, with 12 bases spanning the gap. This CDR3 contains 12 residues. The CDR3 is CASSPAINPQHF. The CDR3 DNA reads as TGTGCCAGCAGTCCGGCCATCAATCCCCAGCATTTT.

The V gene is TRBV10-1, the J gene TRBJ2-5; tentative D call: TRBD1 (6 bases). The ends were cut back, 2 bases at V and 2 bases at J, with 6 bases in the middle. The germline CDR1 and CDR2 sequences are WNHNN and SYGVQD (reference sequence). The CDR3 has 13 amino acids. CDR3 sequence (DNA): TGCGCCAGCAGTGAGGGACAGCAAGAGACCCAGTACTTC. Its protein is CASSEGQQETQYF.

In its sample, this clonotype was seen a few times. V usage is TRBV12-3 or TRBV12-4 and J usage is TRBJ1-4, with D uncertain. V gave up 5 bases and J gave up 8 bases, with 15 bases separating them. The CDR3 covers 14 residues. The CDR3 sequence: CASSPRTDSEKLFF. The DNA of the CDR3 is TGTGCCAGCAGTCCCCGGACTGACTCGGAAAAACTGTTTTTT.

A few counts support this clonotype. The chain recombines TRBV7-2 with TRBJ2-7, with D perhaps TRBD2 (6 bases). CDR3 length: 16 residues. Trimming took 1 base from V and 5 from J, leaving 18 bases between them. Germline V gene lookup returns CDR1 SGHTA and CDR2 FQGNSA. CDR3 region: CASSLEPGLFSHEQYF. For the CDR3, the DNA is TGTGCCAGCAGCTTAGAGCCCGGACTATTTTCCCACGAGCAGTACTTC.

The chain is built from TRBV28 and TRBJ2-7; 8 bases match TRBD1. This CDR3 has 16 amino acids. Germline assignment: CDR1 MDHEN and CDR2 SYDVKM. The trim removed 3 bases at V and 0 bases at J, leaving 7 bases unmatched. This CDR3 is CASSFKGQEYSYEQYF. In DNA, the CDR3 is TGTGCCAGCAGTTTCAAGGGACAGGAGTACTCCTACGAGCAGTACTTC.